This TCR beta chain was documented in a study of PD-L1 blockade in urothelial cancer. Sequencing was performed with immunoSEQ multiplex PCR; in TCRdb, only in-frame clones are kept and a portion is missing. This table holds about 120,000 clones, more than 85% found once. The length of the CDR3 is 13 residues. V trimming: 7 bases; J trimming: 6 bases; junction bases outside the gene matches: 4. Germline CDR1 reads MDHEN; CDR2 reads SYDVKM. Documented time point: peripheral blood 6 weeks after treatment start. Sequenced material: PBMCs, taken around atezolizumab (anti-PD-L1) treatment. The chain uses TRBV28 and TRBJ1-5; 9 nucleotides match TRBD1. This sequence originates from a man in his 60s with urothelial cancer. The CDR3 reads CASIGQGSQPQHF. The CDR3 DNA sequence: TGTGCCAGCATCGGACAGGGGAGTCAGCCCCAGCATTTT.